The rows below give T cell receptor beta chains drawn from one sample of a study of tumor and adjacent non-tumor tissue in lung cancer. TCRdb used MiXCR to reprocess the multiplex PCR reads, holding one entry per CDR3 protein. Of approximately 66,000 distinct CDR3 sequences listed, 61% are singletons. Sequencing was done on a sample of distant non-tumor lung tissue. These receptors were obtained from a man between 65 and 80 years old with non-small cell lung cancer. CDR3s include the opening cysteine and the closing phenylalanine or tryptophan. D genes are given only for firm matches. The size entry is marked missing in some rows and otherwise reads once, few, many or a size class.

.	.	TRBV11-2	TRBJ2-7	TGTGCCAACAGCTTAGAGGTTCGAAGCCATGAACAGTACTTC	CANSLEVRSHEQYF
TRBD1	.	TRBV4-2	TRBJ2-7	TGTGCCAGCAGACAAGAAAGGACAGGGGCGACCCGCGAGCAGTACTTC	CASRQERTGATREQYF
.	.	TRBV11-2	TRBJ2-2	TGTGCCAGCAGCCTTGCGACAGCTCCGAACACCGGGGAGCTGTTTTTT	CASSLATAPNTGELFF
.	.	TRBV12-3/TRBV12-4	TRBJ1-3	TGTGACACTAGGCGGGAGGGATCTGGAAACACCATATATTTT	CDTRREGSGNTIYF
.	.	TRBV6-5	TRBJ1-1	TGTGCCGGCAGTATCCGGGGGACTAAAGCTTTCTTT	CAGSIRGTKAFF
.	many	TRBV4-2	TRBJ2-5	TGTGCCAGCAGCCTGGGACCCGAAGAGACCCAGTACTTC	CASSLGPEETQYF
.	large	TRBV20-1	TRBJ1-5	TGCAGCGTTGGGGGGGCTTTGTTCGATCAGCCCCAGCATTTT	CSVGGALFDQPQHF
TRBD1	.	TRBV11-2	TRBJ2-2	TGTGCCAGCCGTCCACAGGGGACCTGGGAGCTGTTTTTC	CASRPQGTWELFF
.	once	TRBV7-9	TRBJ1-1	TGTGCAAGCAGCTTAGACTACCCTGGTCGCGGAGTAAACGCTGAAGCTTTCTTT	CASSLDYPGRGVNAEAFF
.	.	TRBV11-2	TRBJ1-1	TGCGCCAGCAGGCCATGGCAAGGGTACACTGAAGCTTTCTTT	CASRPWQGYTEAFF
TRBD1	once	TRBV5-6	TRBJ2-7	TGTGCCAGCAGCTCGGACAGGTACTACTACGAGCAGTACTTC	CASSSDRYYYEQYF
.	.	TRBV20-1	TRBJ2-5	TGCAGTGCTAGTGGAAGAGGGACCCAGTACTTC	CSASGRGTQYF
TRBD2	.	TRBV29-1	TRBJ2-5	TGCAGCGCTGCCCGGGAGGCTACCCAGTACTTC	CSAAREATQYF
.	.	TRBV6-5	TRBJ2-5	TGTGCCAGCAGTTACTCGACAGTAGCGGATCGCCGTAAAGAGGCCCAGTACTTC	CASSYSTVADRRKEAQYF
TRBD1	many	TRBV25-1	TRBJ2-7	TGTGCCAGCAGTGGACAGGGGGCTTTCGAGCAGTACTTC	CASSGQGAFEQYF
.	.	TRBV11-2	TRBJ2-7	TGTGCCAGCAATCCCAGGGGTAACGAGCAGTACTTC	CASNPRGNEQYF
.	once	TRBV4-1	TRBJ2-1	TGCGCCGGCAGCCCCCTTAGCGGAATCTCCTACAATGAGTACTTCTTC	CAGSPLSGISYNEYFF
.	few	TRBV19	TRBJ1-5	TGTGCCAGCCGGGTGGCAGCTAACCAGCCCCAGCATTTT	CASRVAANQPQHF
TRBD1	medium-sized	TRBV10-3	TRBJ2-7	TGTGCCATCAGTTTGGGACAGGGGGAGTTCGAGCAGTACTTC	CAISLGQGEFEQYF
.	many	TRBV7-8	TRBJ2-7	TGTGCCAGCAGCTTAGTACTAGCAGGGAGCTCCTACGAGCAGTACTTC	CASSLVLAGSSYEQYF
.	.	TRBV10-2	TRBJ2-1	TGCTCCACCTTCAAGAGGAGCTTGAATGAGCAGTTCTTC	CSTFKRSLNEQFF
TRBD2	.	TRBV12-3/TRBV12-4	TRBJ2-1	TGTGCCAGCAATGAAGCGGGAGGGACCTACGATGAGCAGTTCTTC	CASNEAGGTYDEQFF
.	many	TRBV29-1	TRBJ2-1	TGCAGCGTTGTAGTCCGGAGCGATGAGCAGTTCTTC	CSVVVRSDEQFF
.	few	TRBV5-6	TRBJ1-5	TGTGCCAGCAGCTTGATGAGGGATTGGGATCAGCCCCAGCATTTT	CASSLMRDWDQPQHF
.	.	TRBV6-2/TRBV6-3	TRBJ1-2	TGTGCCCGCAGGACACAGGGTTACTATGACTACACCTTC	CARRTQGYYDYTF
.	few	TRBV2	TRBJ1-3	TGTGCCACCCAGTCGGGGCCGCACGCCTCTGGAAACACCATATATTTT	CATQSGPHASGNTIYF
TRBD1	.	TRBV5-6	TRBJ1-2	TGTGCCAGGAGCTTCAGGACAGGGGTCCAATCGGGAGGCTACACCTTC	CARSFRTGVQSGGYTF
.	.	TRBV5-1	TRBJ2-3	TGCGCCAGCAGCGTGGGGGACACAGATACGCAGTATTTT	CASSVGDTDTQYF
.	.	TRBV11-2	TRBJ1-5	TGTGCCAGCAGCATAGAAGGGTGGGGCAATGAGCCCCAGCATTTT	CASSIEGWGNEPQHF
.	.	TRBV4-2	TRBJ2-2	TGTGCCAGCAGCCTAGTAGCACTCCCAGGGGAGCTGTTTTTT	CASSLVALPGELFF
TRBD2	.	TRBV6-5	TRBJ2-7	TGTGCCAGCAGAAAGCGGGAGGGATACGACCAGTACTTC	CASRKREGYDQYF
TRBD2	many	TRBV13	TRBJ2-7	TGTGCCAGCAGCCGAGGACTAGCGGGAATTTCCTACGAGCAGTACTTC	CASSRGLAGISYEQYF